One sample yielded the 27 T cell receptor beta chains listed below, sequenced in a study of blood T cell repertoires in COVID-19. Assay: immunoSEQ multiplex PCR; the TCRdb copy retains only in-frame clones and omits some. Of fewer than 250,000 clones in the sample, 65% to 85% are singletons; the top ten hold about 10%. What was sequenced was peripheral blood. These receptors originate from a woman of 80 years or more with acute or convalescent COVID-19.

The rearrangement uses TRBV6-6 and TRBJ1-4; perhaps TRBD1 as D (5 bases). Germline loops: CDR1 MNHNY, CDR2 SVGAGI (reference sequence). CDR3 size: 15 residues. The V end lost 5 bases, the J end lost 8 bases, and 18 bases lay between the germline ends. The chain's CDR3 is CASSTGGVGDEKLFF. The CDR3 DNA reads TGTGCCAGCAGTACGGGGGGAGTGGGCGACGAAAAACTGTTTTTT.

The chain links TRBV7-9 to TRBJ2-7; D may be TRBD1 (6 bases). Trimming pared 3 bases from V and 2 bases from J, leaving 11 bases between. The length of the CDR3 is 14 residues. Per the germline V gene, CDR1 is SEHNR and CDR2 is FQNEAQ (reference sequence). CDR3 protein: CASSFSGQPYEQYF. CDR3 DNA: TGTGCCAGCAGCTTTTCCGGACAGCCCTACGAGCAGTACTTC.

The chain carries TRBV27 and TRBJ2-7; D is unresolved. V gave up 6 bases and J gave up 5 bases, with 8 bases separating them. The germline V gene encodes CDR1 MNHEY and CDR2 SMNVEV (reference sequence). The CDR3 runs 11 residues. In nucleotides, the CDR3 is TGTGCCAGCAGCCAGTTTAACGAGCAGTACTTC. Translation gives CASSQFNEQYF.

The CDR3 DNA follows: TGTGCCTGGATAGGACGGGACAGGCTGAACACTGAAGCTTTCTTT. The encoded protein is CAWIGRDRLNTEAFF. This chain links TRBV30 with TRBJ1-1; 8 bases are a match to TRBD1. This CDR3 is 15 amino acids long. Germline V gives CDR1 GTSNPN, CDR2 SVGIG (reference sequence). V lost 4 bases, J lost 0 bases, and 7 bases stayed unmatched.

CDR3 sequence reads: CAISETGPANEQFF. The CDR3 nucleotides are TGTGCCATCAGTGAGACAGGGCCTGCTAATGAGCAGTTCTTC. V and J are TRBV10-3 and TRBJ2-1, with D possibly TRBD1 on 6 matching bases. CDR1 and CDR2 from the germline V gene are ENHRY and SYGVKD. The CDR3 length is 14 residues. Trimming took off 2 bases at V and 7 bases at J, with 12 bases between the two ends.

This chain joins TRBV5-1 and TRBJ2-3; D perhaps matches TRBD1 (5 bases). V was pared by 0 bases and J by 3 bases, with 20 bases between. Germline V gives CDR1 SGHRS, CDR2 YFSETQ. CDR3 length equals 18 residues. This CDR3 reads CASSLGRSGQGRTDTQYF. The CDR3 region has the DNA TGCGCCAGCAGCTTGGGCAGGTCAGGGCAGGGCCGGACAGATACGCAGTATTTT.

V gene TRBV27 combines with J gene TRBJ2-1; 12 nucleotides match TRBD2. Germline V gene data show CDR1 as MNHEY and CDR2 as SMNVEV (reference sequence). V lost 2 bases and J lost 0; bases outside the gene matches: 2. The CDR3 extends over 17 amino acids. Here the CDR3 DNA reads TGTGCCAGCAGTTTAGGGGGACTAGCGGGCTCCTACAATGAGCAGTTCTTC. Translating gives CASSLGGLAGSYNEQFF.

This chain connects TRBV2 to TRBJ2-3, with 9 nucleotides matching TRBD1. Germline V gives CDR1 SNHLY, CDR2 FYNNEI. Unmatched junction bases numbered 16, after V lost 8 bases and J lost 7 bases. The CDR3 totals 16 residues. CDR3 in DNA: TGTGCCAGCGACGGTGGACAGGGGCGATCACAAAATACGCAGTATTTT. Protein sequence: CASDGGQGRSQNTQYF.

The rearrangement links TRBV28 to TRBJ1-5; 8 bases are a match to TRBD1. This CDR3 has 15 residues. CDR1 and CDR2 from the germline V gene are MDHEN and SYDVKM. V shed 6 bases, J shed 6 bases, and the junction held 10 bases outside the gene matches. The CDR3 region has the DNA TGTGCCAGCAGGCTCGGACAGGGTGGCGGTCAGCCCCAGCATTTT. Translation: CASRLGQGGGQPQHF.

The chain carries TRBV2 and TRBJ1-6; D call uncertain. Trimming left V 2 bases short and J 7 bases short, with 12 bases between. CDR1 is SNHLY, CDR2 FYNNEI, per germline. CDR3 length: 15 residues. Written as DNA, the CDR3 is TGTGCCAGCAGTGAAATGAACGCTCAGAATTCACCCCTCCACTTT. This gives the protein CASSEMNAQNSPLHF.

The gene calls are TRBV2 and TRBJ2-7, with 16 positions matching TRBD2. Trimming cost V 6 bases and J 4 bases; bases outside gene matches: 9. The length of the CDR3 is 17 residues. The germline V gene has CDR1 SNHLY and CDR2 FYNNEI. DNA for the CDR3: TGTGCCAGCAGCGTACCGGGACTAGCGGGGGGGCCTTACGAGCAGTACTTC. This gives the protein CASSVPGLAGGPYEQYF.

The CDR3 nucleotides read TGCAGTGCTAGTAGGTCGGCTAGCGGGGCTTACGAGCAGTACTTC. Amino acids: CSASRSASGAYEQYF. This chain joins TRBV20-1 and TRBJ2-7, with 9 bases that match TRBD2. Germline trimming cut 3 bases from V and 4 bases from J; bases unmatched to any gene: 10. This CDR3 has 15 amino acids. CDR1 is DFQATT and CDR2 is SNEGSKA in the germline V gene (reference sequence).

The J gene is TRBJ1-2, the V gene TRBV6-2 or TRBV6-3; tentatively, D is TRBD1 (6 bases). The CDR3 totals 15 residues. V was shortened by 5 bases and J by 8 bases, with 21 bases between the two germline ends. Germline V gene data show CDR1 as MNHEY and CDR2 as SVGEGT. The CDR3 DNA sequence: TGTGCCAGCAGTACCGACTCGCAGGGGAGAGGGGGCTACACCTTC. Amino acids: CASSTDSQGRGGYTF.

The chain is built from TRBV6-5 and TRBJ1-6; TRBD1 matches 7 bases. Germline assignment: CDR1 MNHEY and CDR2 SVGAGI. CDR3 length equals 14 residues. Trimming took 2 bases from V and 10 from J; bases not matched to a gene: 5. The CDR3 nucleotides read TGTGCCAGCAGTTACGGGACAGAGGGATCACCCCTCCACTTT. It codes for CASSYGTEGSPLHF.

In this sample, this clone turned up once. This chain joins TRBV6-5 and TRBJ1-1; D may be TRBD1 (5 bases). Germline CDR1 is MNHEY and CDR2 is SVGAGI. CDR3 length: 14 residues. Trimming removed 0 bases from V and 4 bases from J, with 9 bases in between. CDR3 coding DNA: TGTGCCAGCAGTTACTCCAGGGAGGCCACTGAAGCTTTCTTT. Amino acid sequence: CASSYSREATEAFF.

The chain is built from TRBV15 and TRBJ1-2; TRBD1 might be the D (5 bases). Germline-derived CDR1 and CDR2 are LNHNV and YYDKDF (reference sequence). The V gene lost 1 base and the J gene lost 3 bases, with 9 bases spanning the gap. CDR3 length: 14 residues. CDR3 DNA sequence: TGTGCCACCAGCAGAGGGGGGGGATACTATGGCTACACCTTC. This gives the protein CATSRGGGYYGYTF.

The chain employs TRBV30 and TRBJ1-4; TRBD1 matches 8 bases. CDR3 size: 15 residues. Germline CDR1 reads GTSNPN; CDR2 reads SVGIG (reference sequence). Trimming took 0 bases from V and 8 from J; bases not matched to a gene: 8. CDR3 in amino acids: CAWSVVRGPGEKLFF. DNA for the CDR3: TGTGCCTGGAGTGTGGTCAGGGGGCCGGGGGAAAAACTGTTTTTT.

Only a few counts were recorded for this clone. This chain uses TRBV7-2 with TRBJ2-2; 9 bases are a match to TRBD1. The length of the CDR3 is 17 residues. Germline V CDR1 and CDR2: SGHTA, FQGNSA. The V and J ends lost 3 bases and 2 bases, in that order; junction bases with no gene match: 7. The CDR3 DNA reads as TGTGCCAGCAGCTTCATGGGACAGGGACTAAACACCGGGGAGCTGTTTTTT. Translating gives CASSFMGQGLNTGELFF.

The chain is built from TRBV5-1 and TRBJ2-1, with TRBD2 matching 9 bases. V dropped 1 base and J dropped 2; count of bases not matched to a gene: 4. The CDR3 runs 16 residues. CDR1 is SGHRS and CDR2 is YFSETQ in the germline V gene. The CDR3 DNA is TGCGCCAGCAGCTTGAGCGGGGGGCAAACCTACAATGAGCAGTTCTTC. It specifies CASSLSGGQTYNEQFF.

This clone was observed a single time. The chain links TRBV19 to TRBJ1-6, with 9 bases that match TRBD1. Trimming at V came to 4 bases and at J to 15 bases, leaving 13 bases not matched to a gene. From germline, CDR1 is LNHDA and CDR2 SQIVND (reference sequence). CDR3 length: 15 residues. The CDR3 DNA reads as TGTGCCAGTAGTACGGCCGGGACAGGGTCGGTTCTCCTCCACTTT. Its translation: CASSTAGTGSVLLHF. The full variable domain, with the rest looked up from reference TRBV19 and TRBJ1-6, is DGGITQSPKYLFRKEGQNVTLSCEQNLNHDAMYWYRQDPGQGLRLIYYSQIVNDFQKGDIAEGYSVSREKKESFPLTVTSAQKNPTAFYLCASSTAGTGSVLLHFGNGTRLTVT.

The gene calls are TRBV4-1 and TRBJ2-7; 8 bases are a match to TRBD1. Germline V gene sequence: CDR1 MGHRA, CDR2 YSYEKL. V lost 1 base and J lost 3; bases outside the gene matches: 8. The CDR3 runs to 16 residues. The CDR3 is CASSQAVGTGLYEQYF. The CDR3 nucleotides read TGCGCCAGCAGCCAAGCTGTCGGGACAGGCCTCTACGAGCAGTACTTC.

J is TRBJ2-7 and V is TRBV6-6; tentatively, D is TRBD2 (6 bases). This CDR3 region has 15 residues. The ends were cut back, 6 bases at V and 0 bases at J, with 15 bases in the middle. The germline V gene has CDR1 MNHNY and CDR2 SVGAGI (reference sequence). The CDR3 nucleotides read TGTGCCAGCAGCCACGATAGCGGAAGCTCCTACGAGCAGTACTTC. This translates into CASSHDSGSSYEQYF.

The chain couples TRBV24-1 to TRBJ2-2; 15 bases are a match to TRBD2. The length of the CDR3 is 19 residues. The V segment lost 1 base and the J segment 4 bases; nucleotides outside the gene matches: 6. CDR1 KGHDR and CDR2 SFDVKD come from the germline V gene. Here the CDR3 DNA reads TGTGCCACCAGTGATTTTCCGGGACTAGCGGGGGGTTTCACCGGGGAGCTGTTTTTT. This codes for CATSDFPGLAGGFTGELFF.

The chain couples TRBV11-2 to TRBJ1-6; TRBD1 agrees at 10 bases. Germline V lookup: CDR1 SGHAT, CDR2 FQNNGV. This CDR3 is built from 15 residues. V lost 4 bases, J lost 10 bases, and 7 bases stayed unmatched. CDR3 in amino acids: CASSSLTGGRSPLHF. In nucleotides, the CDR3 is TGTGCCAGCAGCTCCCTGACAGGGGGCAGGTCACCCCTCCACTTT. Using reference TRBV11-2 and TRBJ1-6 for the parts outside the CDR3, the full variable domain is EAGVAQSPRYKIIEKRQSVAFWCNPISGHATLYWYQQILGQGPKLLIQFQNNGVVDDSQLPKDRFSAERLKGVDSTLKIQPAKLEDSAVYLCASSSLTGGRSPLHFGNGTRLTVT.

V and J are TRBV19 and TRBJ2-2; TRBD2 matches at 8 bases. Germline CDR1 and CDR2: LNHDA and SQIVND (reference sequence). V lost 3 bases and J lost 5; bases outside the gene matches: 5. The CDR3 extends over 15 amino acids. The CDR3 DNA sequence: TGTGCCAGTAGTATGAGACTAGCGTCGACCGGGGAGCTGTTTTTT. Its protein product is CASSMRLASTGELFF.

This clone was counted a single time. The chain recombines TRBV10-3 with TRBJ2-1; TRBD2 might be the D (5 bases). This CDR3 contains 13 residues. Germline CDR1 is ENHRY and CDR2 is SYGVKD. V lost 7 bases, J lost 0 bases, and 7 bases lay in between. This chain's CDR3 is CAITGDSYNEQFF. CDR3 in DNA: TGTGCCATCACCGGGGACTCCTACAATGAGCAGTTCTTC.

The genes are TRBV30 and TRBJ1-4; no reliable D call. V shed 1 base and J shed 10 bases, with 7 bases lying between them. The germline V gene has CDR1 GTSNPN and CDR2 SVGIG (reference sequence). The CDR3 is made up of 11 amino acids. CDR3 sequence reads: CAWSGGGKLFF. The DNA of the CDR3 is TGTGCCTGGAGTGGGGGAGGAAAACTGTTTTTT.